This T cell receptor beta chain was captured in a study of blood T cell repertoires in COVID-19. Germline V gene sequence: CDR1 SNHLY, CDR2 FYNNEI. The length of the CDR3 is 11 residues. Trimming stripped 5 bases from V and 10 bases from J, with 9 bases between. Recruitment covered about two dozen US areas and drew participants whose ages spanned roughly 18 to 100 years. Participant-given clinical history determined each cohort assignment. Before being deemed recovered, Cohort 3 donors had two negative PCRs, clearance, or symptom resolution. As handled by the study authors: Quantification of nucleated cells was approximated via reference gene primer amplification. Using immunoSEQ multiplex PCR, the repertoire was profiled, and TCRdb retains in-frame clones only, with some absent. Clone size and the V and J calls come from that table; the DNA yielded D and trimming. The repertoire includes under 450,000 clones, about 90% of them detected once, and approximately 3.1% sits in the top ten.

The source is a woman aged 25 to 39 who had recovered from COVID-19. This chain connects TRBV2 to TRBJ2-1; no definite D call. The source material was PBMCs or T cells enriched from blood (not recorded which). The CDR3 bases are TGTGCCAGCAGTCCTCTTGCGGAGCAGTTCTTC. It specifies CASSPLAEQFF.